These 21 T cell receptor beta chains were sequenced from one sample in a study of shared clonotypes between healthy human individuals. The repertoire was sequenced with immunoSEQ multiplex PCR; TCRdb's copy has only in-frame clones and lacks some. The sample contains roughly 720,000 clones, 80% to 95% of which appear only once. Sequenced: memory CD8+ T cells from PBMCs. Sample subset: CD45RO+ cells pooled with CCR7-negative TemRA cells. Receptors were obtained from a man aged 18 to 30 in good health. Some clones in this sample may be carry-over from other donors' samples.

The V call is TRBV27, the J call TRBJ1-1; no definite D call. Trimming took 1 base from V and 1 from J, leaving 4 bases between them. Germline CDR1 and CDR2: MNHEY and SMNVEV (reference sequence). This CDR3 is 13 amino acids long. DNA for the CDR3: TGTGCCAGCAGTTTATACAAGAACACTGAAGCTTTCTTT. Its translation is CASSLYKNTEAFF.

This chain joins TRBV7-9 and TRBJ2-7, with 9 bases lining up with TRBD1. From germline, CDR1 is SEHNR and CDR2 FQNEAQ (reference sequence). The CDR3 is 15 amino acids. Germline trimming cut 5 bases from V and 2 bases from J; bases unmatched to any gene: 7. Here the CDR3 DNA reads TGTGCCAGCAGCGTTGGGACAGGGTTTCCCTACGAGCAGTACTTC. Its protein product is CASSVGTGFPYEQYF.

This chain joins TRBV7-2 and TRBJ2-3; 13 bases line up with TRBD2. There are 19 residues in the CDR3. Germline values: CDR1 SGHTA, CDR2 FQGNSA. Germline trimming cut 5 bases from V and 0 bases from J; bases unmatched to any gene: 11. As DNA, the CDR3 is TGTGCCAGCAGCCCCCCACGGACTAGCGGGAGCCGAAGCACAGATACGCAGTATTTT. Translated: CASSPPRTSGSRSTDTQYF.

This clone was seen a few times. The CDR3 sequence is CASSLEKGTEAFF. The CDR3 bases are TGTGCCAGCAGCTTAGAGAAGGGGACCGAAGCTTTCTTT. The rearrangement uses TRBV7-2 and TRBJ1-1; D is perhaps TRBD1 (5 bases). Trimming removed 1 base at V and 8 bases at J, with 11 bases between. Germline CDR1 reads SGHTA; CDR2 reads FQGNSA. The CDR3 has 13 residues.

The chain links TRBV4-1 to TRBJ2-2; D is uncertain. This CDR3 has 14 amino acids. Germline CDR1 MGHRA, CDR2 YSYEKL. The V and J ends lost 1 base and 4 bases respectively, with 7 bases between them. CDR3 protein: CASSQVRSTGELFF. The CDR3 DNA sequence: TGCGCCAGCAGCCAAGTCCGAAGCACCGGGGAGCTGTTTTTT.

The chain couples TRBV13 to TRBJ2-5, with a weak D call TRBD1 (5 bases). Trimming shortened V by 3 bases and J by 2 bases, and 13 bases separated the two germline ends. Germline CDR1 is PRHDT and CDR2 is FYEKMQ (reference sequence). This CDR3 has 15 amino acids. The CDR3 loop reads CASSFGASRQETQYF. The CDR3 nucleotides read TGTGCCAGCAGCTTTGGGGCCAGCCGGCAAGAGACCCAGTACTTC.

On this clone: Distinct nucleotide sequences in the sample also encode this CDR3. The gene calls are TRBV27 and TRBJ2-7; D not certain. Germline V gene sequence: CDR1 MNHEY, CDR2 SMNVEV (reference sequence). The CDR3 covers 12 residues. Trimming removed 4 bases from V and 0 bases from J, with 4 bases in between. The CDR3 nucleotides read TGTGCCAGCAGTTCTGGCTCCTACGAGCAGTACTTC. Encoded protein: CASSSGSYEQYF.

This clone was counted a single time. The J gene is TRBJ2-1, the V gene TRBV6-6; D remains ambiguous. Germline V gives CDR1 MNHNY, CDR2 SVGAGI (reference sequence). Trimming took off 0 bases at V and 6 bases at J, with 6 bases between the two ends. There are 13 residues in the CDR3. The chain's CDR3 is CASSYSTSNEQFF. In DNA, the CDR3 is TGTGCCAGCAGTTACTCGACCAGCAATGAGCAGTTCTTC.

This clone was recorded once. This chain uses TRBV6-1 with TRBJ2-3; no clear D gene. The V and J ends lost 0 bases and 0 bases respectively, with 13 bases between them. Germline loops: CDR1 MNHNS, CDR2 SASEGT. The CDR3 covers 17 residues. The CDR3 protein is CASSEAQWSISTDTQYF. The CDR3 nucleotides read TGTGCCAGCAGTGAAGCGCAGTGGTCGATTAGCACAGATACGCAGTATTTT.

The chain links TRBV28 to TRBJ2-7; D gene ambiguous. The V gene lost 3 bases and the J gene lost 2 bases, with 14 bases spanning the gap. This CDR3 spans 15 amino acids. Germline CDR1 reads MDHEN; CDR2 reads SYDVKM. CDR3 amino acids: CASSFFILGPYEQYF. CDR3 DNA: TGTGCCAGCAGTTTTTTTATACTCGGCCCCTACGAGCAGTACTTC.

The CDR3 nucleotides are TGCGCCAGCAGGAACAGGGGAGTCGAGCAGTACTTC. Protein sequence: CASRNRGVEQYF. This chain uses TRBV4-1 with TRBJ2-7; 7 bases match TRBD1. V dropped 6 bases and J dropped 6; count of bases not matched to a gene: 5. CDR1 and CDR2 from the germline V gene are MGHRA and YSYEKL. The CDR3 spans 12 residues.

The CDR3 coding sequence is TGTGCCAGCAGCACCTCGACTAGCGAGAACTACGAGCAGTACTTC. Protein product: CASSTSTSENYEQYF. The chain carries TRBV5-6 and TRBJ2-7, with 8 positions matching TRBD2. J was trimmed by 3 bases and V by 4 bases; bases with no gene match: 9. The CDR3 extends over 15 amino acids. Germline V gives CDR1 SGHDT, CDR2 YYEEEE.

The rearrangement links TRBV29-1 to TRBJ1-2; TRBD1 aligns across 9 bases. The CDR3 is made up of 14 amino acids. With 3 bases clipped from V and 1 base from J, the junction kept 3 bases outside the gene matches. Germline lookup yields CDR1 SQVTM and CDR2 ANQGSEA. In nucleotides, the CDR3 is TGCAGCGTTGATCTGGGACAGGGTAACTATGGCTACACCTTC. This gives the protein CSVDLGQGNYGYTF.

The V call is TRBV6-5, the J call TRBJ2-7; 10 nucleotides line up with TRBD2. In germline, CDR1 is MNHEY, CDR2 SVGAGI. The CDR3 totals 16 residues. J was trimmed by 1 base and V by 0 bases; bases with no gene match: 3. The CDR3 DNA sequence: TGTGCCAGCAGTTACTCAGGGACTAGCGCATCCTACGAGCAGTACTTC. Amino acids: CASSYSGTSASYEQYF.

The table lists this clone with a count of one. This chain joins TRBV6-5 and TRBJ1-2; TRBD1 matches 9 bases. V trimming: 4 bases; J trimming: 6 bases; junction bases outside the gene matches: 9. CDR1 and CDR2 from the germline V gene are MNHEY and SVGAGI. The CDR3 is 15 residues long. CDR3 DNA sequence: TGTGCCAGCAGTTTACAAATCACAGGGGGCGATGGCTACACCTTC. This codes for CASSLQITGGDGYTF.

This chain links TRBV30 with TRBJ2-6; no clear D gene. CDR3 length equals 14 residues. The V gene lost 3 bases and the J gene lost 2 bases, with 8 bases spanning the gap. Germline V CDR1 and CDR2: GTSNPN, SVGIG (reference sequence). Here the CDR3 DNA reads TGTGCCTGGAGCATCGGCACTGGGGCCAACGTCCTGACTTTC. Translating it yields CAWSIGTGANVLTF.

V and J are TRBV19 and TRBJ2-3; D is perhaps TRBD2 (6 bases). The germline V gene encodes CDR1 LNHDA and CDR2 SQIVND (reference sequence). Trimming shortened V by 3 bases and J by 9 bases, and 16 bases separated the two germline ends. The CDR3 is 14 amino acids. This CDR3 is CASSIRRAGPTQYF. CDR3 sequence (DNA): TGTGCCAGTAGTATTCGTCGAGCGGGCCCAACGCAGTATTTT.

CDR3 sequence reads: CASSPGQGAADTQYF. CDR3 DNA sequence: TGTGCCAGCAGCCCGGGACAGGGGGCCGCAGATACGCAGTATTTT. This rearrangement joins TRBV7-9 to TRBJ2-3; 12 bases fit TRBD1. Per the germline V gene, CDR1 is SEHNR and CDR2 is FQNEAQ (reference sequence). This CDR3 is built from 15 residues. V lost 5 bases, J lost 4 bases, and 4 bases stayed unmatched.

This clone showed up just once. One end of the junction does not line up with germline, which may come from a read error. The chain couples TRBV5-1 to TRBJ1-2; D gene uncertain. The CDR3 consists of 17 residues. Germline V gene lookup returns CDR1 SGHRS and CDR2 YFSETQ. The CDR3 protein is CASSLPKEGDVNCGYTF. The DNA of the CDR3 is TGCGCCAGCAGCTTACCTAAAGAGGGCGACGTAAACTGTGGCTACACCTTC.

The chain carries TRBV28 and TRBJ2-3; D uncertain. The V end lost 1 base, the J end lost 3 bases, and 14 bases lay between the germline ends. Per the germline V gene, CDR1 is MDHEN and CDR2 is SYDVKM. This CDR3 region has 16 residues. The CDR3 reads CASSLSGFLETDTQYF. CDR3 DNA: TGTGCCAGCAGTTTATCTGGGTTTTTGGAGACAGATACGCAGTATTTT.

J is TRBJ1-5 and V is TRBV28; D perhaps matches TRBD1 (5 bases). The ends were cut back, 8 bases at V and 3 bases at J, with 14 bases in the middle. Germline loops: CDR1 MDHEN, CDR2 SYDVKM. The CDR3 totals 14 residues. CDR3 sequence (DNA): TGTGCCAGCCGATTCGCAGGGACCAATCAGCCCCAGCATTTT. Amino acid sequence: CASRFAGTNQPQHF.